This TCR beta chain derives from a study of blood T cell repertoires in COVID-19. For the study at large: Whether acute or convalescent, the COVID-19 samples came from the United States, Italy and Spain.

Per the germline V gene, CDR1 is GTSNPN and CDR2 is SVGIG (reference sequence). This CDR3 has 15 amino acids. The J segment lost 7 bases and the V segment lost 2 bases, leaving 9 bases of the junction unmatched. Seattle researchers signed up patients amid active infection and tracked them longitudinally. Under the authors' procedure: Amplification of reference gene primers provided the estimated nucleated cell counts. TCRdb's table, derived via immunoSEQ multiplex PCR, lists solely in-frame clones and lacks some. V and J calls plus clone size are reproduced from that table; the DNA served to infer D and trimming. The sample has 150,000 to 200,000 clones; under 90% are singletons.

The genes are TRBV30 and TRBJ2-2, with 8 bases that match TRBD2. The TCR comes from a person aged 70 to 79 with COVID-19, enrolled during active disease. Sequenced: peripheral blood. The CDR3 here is CAWSLPGLGVGELFF. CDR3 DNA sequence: TGTGCCTGGAGTTTACCGGGACTAGGGGTCGGGGAGCTGTTTTTT.